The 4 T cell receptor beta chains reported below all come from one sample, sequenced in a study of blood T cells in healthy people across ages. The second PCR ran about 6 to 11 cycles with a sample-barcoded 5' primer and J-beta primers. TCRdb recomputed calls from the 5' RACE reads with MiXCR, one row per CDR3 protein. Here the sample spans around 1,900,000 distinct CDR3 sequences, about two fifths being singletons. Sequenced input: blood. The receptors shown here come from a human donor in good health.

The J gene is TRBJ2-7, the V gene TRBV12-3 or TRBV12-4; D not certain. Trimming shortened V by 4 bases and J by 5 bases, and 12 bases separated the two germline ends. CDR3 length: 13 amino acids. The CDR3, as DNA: TGTGCCAGCAGTTCCGGACCAACCAACGAGCAGTACTTC. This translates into CASSSGPTNEQYF.

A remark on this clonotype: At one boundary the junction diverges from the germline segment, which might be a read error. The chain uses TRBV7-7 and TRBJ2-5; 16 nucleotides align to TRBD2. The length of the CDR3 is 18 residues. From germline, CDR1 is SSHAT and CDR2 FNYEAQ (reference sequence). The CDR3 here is CASSPPGTSGGAWETQYF. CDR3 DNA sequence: TGTGCTAGCAGCCCCCCCGGGACTAGCGGGGGGGCCTGGGAGACCCAGTACTTC.

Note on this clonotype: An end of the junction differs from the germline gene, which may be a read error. The CDR3: CASSPRGASFEQYF. The CDR3 DNA sequence: TGTGCCAGCTCACCGCGGGGGGCCTCCTTCGAGCAGTACTTC. The genes are TRBV18 and TRBJ2-7; 8 bases map to TRBD2. This CDR3 region has 14 residues. Germline values: CDR1 KGHSH, CDR2 LQKENI.

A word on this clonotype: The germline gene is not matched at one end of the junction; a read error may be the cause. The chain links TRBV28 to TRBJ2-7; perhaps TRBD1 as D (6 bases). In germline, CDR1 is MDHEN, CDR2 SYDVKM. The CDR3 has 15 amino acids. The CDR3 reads CASSYSGTPVGEQYF. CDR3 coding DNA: TGCGCCAGCAGCTACTCCGGGACACCTGTGGGGGAGCAGTACTTC.